This T cell receptor (beta chain) was recovered during a study of blood T cell repertoires in COVID-19. Across the whole study: Both acute and convalescent COVID-19 samples were obtained from the United States, Italy and Spain. From T cells, B-cell-depleted T cells, or PBMCs came the material, which was cDNA or gDNA.

The length of the CDR3 is 17 residues. Germline trimming cut 5 bases from V and 2 bases from J; bases unmatched to any gene: 12. Germline loops: CDR1 SGHRS, CDR2 YFSETQ. In the original analysis: Quantification of nucleated cells was approximated via reference gene primer amplification. TCRdb keeps only in-frame clones here, not all; method: immunoSEQ multiplex PCR. V, J and clone size are taken as reported in that table, and D and trimming were inferred from the DNA itself. There are 230,000 or so clones in the sample; approximately 82% occur only once, and around 8.9% lies in the top ten. The sequence derives from a man in his forties with active or convalescent COVID-19. The sequenced sample was peripheral blood. The rearrangement uses TRBV5-1 and TRBJ2-1, with 8 nucleotides matching TRBD1. The CDR3 region has the DNA TGCGCCAGCAGGCCGGACAGGGCTCCGCGTCCCTACAATGAGCAGTTCTTC. Residues: CASRPDRAPRPYNEQFF.